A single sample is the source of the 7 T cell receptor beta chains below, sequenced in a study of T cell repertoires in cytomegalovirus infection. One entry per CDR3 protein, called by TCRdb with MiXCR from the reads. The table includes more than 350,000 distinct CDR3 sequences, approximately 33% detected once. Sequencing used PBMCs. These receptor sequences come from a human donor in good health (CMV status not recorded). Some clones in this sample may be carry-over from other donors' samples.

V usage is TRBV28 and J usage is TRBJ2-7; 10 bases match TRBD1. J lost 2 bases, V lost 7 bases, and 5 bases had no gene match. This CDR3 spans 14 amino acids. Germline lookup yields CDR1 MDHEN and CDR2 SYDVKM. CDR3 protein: CASNPGQGPYEQYF. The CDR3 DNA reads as TGTGCCAGCAATCCGGGACAGGGGCCCTACGAGCAGTACTTC.

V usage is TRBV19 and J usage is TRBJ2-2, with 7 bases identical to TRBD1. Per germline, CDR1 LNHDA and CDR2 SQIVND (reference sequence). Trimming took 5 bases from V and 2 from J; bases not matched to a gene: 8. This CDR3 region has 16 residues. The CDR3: CASSSRQGGNTGELFF. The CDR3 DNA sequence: TGTGCCAGTAGTTCCAGACAGGGCGGAAACACCGGGGAGCTGTTTTTT.

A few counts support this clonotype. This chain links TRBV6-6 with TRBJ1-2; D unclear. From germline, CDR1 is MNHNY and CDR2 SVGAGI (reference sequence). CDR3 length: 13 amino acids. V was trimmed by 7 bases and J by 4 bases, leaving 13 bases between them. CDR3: CASTHEGGYGYTF. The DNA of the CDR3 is TGTGCCAGCACCCATGAAGGTGGCTATGGCTACACCTTC.

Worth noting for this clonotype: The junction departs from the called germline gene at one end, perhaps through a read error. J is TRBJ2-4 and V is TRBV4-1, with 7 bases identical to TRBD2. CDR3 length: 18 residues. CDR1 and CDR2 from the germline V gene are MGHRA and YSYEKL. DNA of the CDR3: TGTGCCAGCAGCCAAGACCCCTCTCGCGGGGGTGCCAAAAACATTCAGTACTTC. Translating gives CASSQDPSRGGAKNIQYF.

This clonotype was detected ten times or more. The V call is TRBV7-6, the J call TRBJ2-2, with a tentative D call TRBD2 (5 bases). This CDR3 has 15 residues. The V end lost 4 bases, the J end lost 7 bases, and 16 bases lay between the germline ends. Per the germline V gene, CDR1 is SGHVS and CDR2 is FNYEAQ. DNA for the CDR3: TGTGCCAGCAGCTCTAAAATCGGGGTAAACGGGGAGCTGTTTTTT. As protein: CASSSKIGVNGELFF.

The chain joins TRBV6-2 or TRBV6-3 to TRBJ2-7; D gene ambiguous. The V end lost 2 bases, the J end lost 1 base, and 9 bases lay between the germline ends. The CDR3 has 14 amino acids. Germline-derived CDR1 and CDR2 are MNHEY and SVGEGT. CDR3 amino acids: CASSYNRPSYEQYF. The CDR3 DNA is TGTGCCAGCAGTTACAACCGGCCTTCCTACGAGCAGTACTTC.

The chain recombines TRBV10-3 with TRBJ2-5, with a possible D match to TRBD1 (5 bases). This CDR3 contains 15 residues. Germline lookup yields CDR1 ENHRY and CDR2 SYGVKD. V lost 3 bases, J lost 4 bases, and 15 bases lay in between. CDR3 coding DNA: TGTGCCATCAGTGATATTTGGGGAAGGGGAGAGACCCAGTACTTC. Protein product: CAISDIWGRGETQYF.